The T cell receptor (beta chain) under discussion was sequenced for a study of cytomegalovirus exposure and HLA in healthy donors. PCR used 60 Vbeta primers and 13 Jbeta primers. Only in-frame clones appear in the TCRdb table, and some are missing; sequencing was by immunoSEQ multiplex PCR. Of approximately 180,000 clones listed, roughly 12% are singletons. The receptor comes from a man aged 50 to 60 in good health and CMV-seropositive. The specimen was PBMCs.

The CDR3, as DNA: TGTGCCAGCAGTGGGACAGCAATTAACTATGGCTACACCTTC. Translating gives CASSGTAINYGYTF. The gene calls are TRBV2 and TRBJ1-2; tentatively, D is TRBD1 (6 bases). The germline V gene encodes CDR1 SNHLY and CDR2 FYNNEI. The CDR3 runs to 14 residues. Trimming took 4 bases from V and 1 from J, leaving 10 bases between them.